This section outlines one TCR beta chain sequence together with its context. Original processing notes: Amplifying reference gene primers gave estimates of nucleated cell counts. Data came from immunoSEQ multiplex PCR; TCRdb stores just in-frame clones and leaves some out. From that table come the V and J calls and clone size; the DNA was used to work out D and trimming. Of under 300,000 clones listed, more than 85% are singletons. These data originate in a study of blood T cell repertoires in COVID-19. Across the study: Spain, Italy and the United States supplied samples that represented acute and convalescent COVID-19. T cells, B-cell-depleted T cells, or PBMCs supplied cDNA or gDNA.

CDR1 MGHRA and CDR2 YSYEKL come from the germline V gene. The trim removed 3 bases at V and 0 bases at J, leaving 7 bases unmatched. The CDR3 consists of 16 residues. Sequencing was performed on peripheral blood. The chain links TRBV4-1 to TRBJ2-7, with 8 bases lining up with TRBD1. This TCR came from a woman in her 70s with active or convalescent COVID-19. The CDR3 here is CASSHLWTGSSYEQYF. The CDR3, as DNA: TGCGCCAGCAGCCATCTTTGGACAGGGAGCTCCTACGAGCAGTACTTC.